A single sample gave rise to the 12 T cell receptor beta chains below, sequenced in a study of T cells in Graves' hyperthyroidism and ophthalmopathy. The source material, RNA transcripts, was used to amplify TCR beta CDR3 regions. Using the HTBI primer set, a first-round RT-PCR was run on the TCR CDR3. One entry per CDR3 protein, called by TCRdb with MiXCR from the multiplex PCR reads. Among a few hundred thousand distinct CDR3 sequences listed, around 16% were seen once. The source material was blood. These receptors were obtained from a man between 35 and 55 years old with Graves' hyperthyroidism.

This clonotype has ten or more counts. The chain couples TRBV20-1 to TRBJ2-7; 9 bases align to TRBD1. The J segment lost 7 bases and the V segment lost 0 bases, leaving 10 bases of the junction unmatched. The V gene's germline CDR1 is DFQATT and CDR2 SNEGSKA (reference sequence). CDR3 length: 15 residues. CDR3 loop: CSARETGQGLLEQYF. CDR3 sequence (DNA): TGCAGTGCTAGAGAAACGGGACAGGGACTCCTGGAGCAGTACTTC.

This clonotype has only a few counts. The V gene is TRBV28, the J gene TRBJ2-7, with 7 positions matching TRBD2. The CDR3 totals 14 residues. Per germline, CDR1 MDHEN and CDR2 SYDVKM. After removal of 1 base from V and 5 bases from J, the junction contained 5 bases not matched to a gene. The DNA of the CDR3 is TGTGCCAGCAGTTTATTGGGGAGGGGCGACGAGCAGTACTTC. This translates into CASSLLGRGDEQYF.

The genes are TRBV6-1 and TRBJ1-1, with no clear D. The length of the CDR3 is 15 residues. Germline CDR1 and CDR2: MNHNS and SASEGT. The ends were cut back, 5 bases at V and 0 bases at J, with 13 bases in the middle. The CDR3 coding sequence is TGTGCCAGCAGTAAGCGGGCTGAAATGAACACTGAAGCTTTCTTT. Translation gives CASSKRAEMNTEAFF.

This clonotype turned up a few times. The J gene is TRBJ2-7, the V gene TRBV29-1, with D uncertain. Germline CDR1 and CDR2: SQVTM and ANQGSEA. The CDR3 is made up of 15 amino acids. Trimming pared 2 bases from V and 3 bases from J, leaving 17 bases between. CDR3 bases: TGCAGCGTTGAACGACCTGGGGAAATTTTCTACGAGCAGTACTTC. Its translation: CSVERPGEIFYEQYF.

The chain recombines TRBV6-2 or TRBV6-3 with TRBJ1-1; possible D gene TRBD1, 5 bases. Per germline, CDR1 MNHEY and CDR2 SVGEGT. V lost 6 bases to trimming and J lost 10 bases, with 18 bases between them. The length of the CDR3 is 13 residues. CDR3 protein: CASRTSPRGRAFF. The DNA for the CDR3 is TGTGCCAGCAGAACCTCACCCCGGGGACGAGCTTTCTTT.

There are many counts of this clonotype. The chain couples TRBV5-1 to TRBJ2-7; D gene unclear. This CDR3 contains 14 residues. Germline assignment: CDR1 SGHRS and CDR2 YFSETQ. V was pared by 0 bases and J by 3 bases, with 10 bases between. The CDR3, as DNA: TGCGCCAGCAGCTTGGACTCCTTAAGCTACGAGCAGTACTTC. It specifies CASSLDSLSYEQYF.

The table lists this clonotype with a few counts. V and J are TRBV9 and TRBJ2-5, with 7 bases fitting TRBD2. Trimming at V came to 3 bases and at J to 1 base, leaving 3 bases not matched to a gene. Germline assignment: CDR1 SGDLS and CDR2 YYNGEE. The CDR3 extends over 14 amino acids. This chain's CDR3 is CASSAPGGQETQYF. CDR3 DNA sequence: TGTGCCAGCAGCGCCCCGGGGGGCCAAGAGACCCAGTACTTC.

The chain employs TRBV20-1 and TRBJ1-2; D is uncertain. CDR1 is DFQATT and CDR2 is SNEGSKA in the germline V gene (reference sequence). Trimming left V 3 bases short and J 0 bases short, with 11 bases between. CDR3 length: 14 residues. The chain's CDR3 is CSASEGSSNYGYTF. DNA for the CDR3: TGCAGTGCTAGTGAGGGATCCTCTAACTATGGCTACACCTTC.

This clonotype was counted ten times or more. The chain is built from TRBV30 and TRBJ2-5; D gene uncertain. V was clipped by 2 bases and J by 4 bases, with 14 bases between them. CDR1 and CDR2 (germline): GTSNPN, SVGIG (reference sequence). The CDR3 totals 14 residues. This CDR3 reads CAWSYPRLGETQYF. The CDR3 DNA reads as TGTGCCTGGAGTTACCCGCGGCTGGGAGAGACCCAGTACTTC.

The J gene is TRBJ2-1, the V gene TRBV7-2; perhaps D is TRBD1 or TRBD2 (6 bases each). This CDR3 comprises 14 residues. The germline V and J ends were trimmed by 3 bases and 7 bases, with 13 bases remaining between them. Germline CDR1 and CDR2: SGHTA and FQGNSA. The CDR3 region has the DNA TGTGCCAGCAGCTTTGGGGGGCTAGGGAATGAGCAGTTCTTC. It codes for CASSFGGLGNEQFF. The full variable domain, with the rest looked up from reference TRBV7-2 and TRBJ2-1, is GAGVSQSPSNKVTEKGKDVELRCDPISGHTALYWYRQSLGQGLEFLIYFQGNSAPDKSGLPSDRFSAERTGGSVSTLTIQRTQQEDSAVYLCASSFGGLGNEQFFGPGTRLTVL.

This clonotype was recorded a few times. This sequence joins TRBV6-1 and TRBJ2-2, with D perhaps matching TRBD1 (6 bases). CDR1 MNHNS and CDR2 SASEGT come from the germline V gene. This CDR3 comprises 16 residues. Deletions cut 6 bases from V and 0 bases from J, with 14 bases between. This CDR3 reads CASSRPGTTNTGELFF. The DNA for the CDR3 is TGTGCCAGCAGCCGCCCCGGGACAACGAACACCGGGGAGCTGTTTTTT.

There are many counts of this clonotype. The gene calls are TRBV6-1 and TRBJ1-6; 7 bases line up with TRBD1. Per germline, CDR1 MNHNS and CDR2 SASEGT. V lost 5 bases, J lost 13 bases, and 11 bases stayed unmatched. This CDR3 spans 14 amino acids. CDR3 nucleotide sequence: TGTGCCAGCAGTAGCCGGGACAGCGGCAATCCCCTCCACTTT. Protein sequence: CASSSRDSGNPLHF.